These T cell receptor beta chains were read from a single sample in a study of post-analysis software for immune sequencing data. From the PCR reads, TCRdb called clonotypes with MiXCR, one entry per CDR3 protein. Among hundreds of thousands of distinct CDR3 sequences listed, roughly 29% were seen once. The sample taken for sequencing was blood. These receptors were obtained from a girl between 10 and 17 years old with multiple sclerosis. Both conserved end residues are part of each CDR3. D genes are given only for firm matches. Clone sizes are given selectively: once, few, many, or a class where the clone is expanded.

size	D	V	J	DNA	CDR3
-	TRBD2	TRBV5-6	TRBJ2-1	TGTGCCAGCAGTTTGGCCTCGGGGAGGGGCGAGCAGTTCTTC	CASSLASGRGEQFF
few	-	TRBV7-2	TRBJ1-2	TGTGCCAGCAGCTTGGCCCCAGACTATGGCTACACCTTC	CASSLAPDYGYTF
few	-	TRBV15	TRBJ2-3	TGTGCCACCAGCAGAGACGGACCTAGCACAGATACGCAGTATTTT	CATSRDGPSTDTQYF
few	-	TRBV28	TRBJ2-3	TGTGCCAGCAGGGGTCCTGCTAGCACAGATACGCAGTATTTT	CASRGPASTDTQYF
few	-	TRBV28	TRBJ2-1	TGTGCCAGCAGTTTTGCGTTGGGTTACAATGAGCAGTTCTTC	CASSFALGYNEQFF
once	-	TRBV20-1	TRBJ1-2	TGCAGTGCTAGAGAGGACGTGCGGGTCTGGGGCTACACCTTC	CSAREDVRVWGYTF
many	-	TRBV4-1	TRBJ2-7	TGCGCCAGCAGCCAAGACGACGGCTCCTACGAGCAGTACTTC	CASSQDDGSYEQYF
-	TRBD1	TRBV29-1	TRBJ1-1	TGCAGCGTGGGACAGGGCCGGAACACTGAAGCTTTCTTT	CSVGQGRNTEAFF
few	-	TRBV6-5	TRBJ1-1	TGTGCCAGCAGTTACTTGGGTGAAGCTTTCTTT	CASSYLGEAFF
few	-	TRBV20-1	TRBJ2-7	TGCAGTGCTAGGAGCCTAGGGGGAACCTACGAGCAGTACTTC	CSARSLGGTYEQYF
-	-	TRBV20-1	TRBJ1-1	TGCAGTGCTGCCCGGGTGAACACTGAAGCTTTCTTT	CSAARVNTEAFF